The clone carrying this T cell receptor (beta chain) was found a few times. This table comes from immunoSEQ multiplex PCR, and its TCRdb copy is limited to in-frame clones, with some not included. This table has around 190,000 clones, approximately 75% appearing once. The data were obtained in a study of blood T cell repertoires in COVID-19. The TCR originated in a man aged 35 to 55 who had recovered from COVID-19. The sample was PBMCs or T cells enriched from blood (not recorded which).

The CDR3 nucleotides read TGTGCCAGCAGTGACAGCTATGGCTACACCTTC. This codes for CASSDSYGYTF. The rearrangement uses TRBV6-1 and TRBJ1-2; the D is unclear. CDR3 length: 11 residues. Per the germline V gene, CDR1 is MNHNS and CDR2 is SASEGT. Trimming removed 3 bases at V and 4 bases at J, with 3 bases between.